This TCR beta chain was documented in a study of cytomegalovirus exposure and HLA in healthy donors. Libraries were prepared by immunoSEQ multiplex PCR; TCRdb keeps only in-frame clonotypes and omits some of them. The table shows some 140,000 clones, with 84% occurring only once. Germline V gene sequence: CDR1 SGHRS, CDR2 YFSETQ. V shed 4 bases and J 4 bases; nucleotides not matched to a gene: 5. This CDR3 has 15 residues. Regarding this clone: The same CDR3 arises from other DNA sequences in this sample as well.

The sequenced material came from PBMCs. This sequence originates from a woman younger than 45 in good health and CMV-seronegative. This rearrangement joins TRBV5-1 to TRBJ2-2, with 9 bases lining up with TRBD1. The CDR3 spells CASSLQGASTGELFF. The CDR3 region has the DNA TGCGCCAGCAGCCTACAGGGGGCGAGCACCGGGGAGCTGTTTTTT.